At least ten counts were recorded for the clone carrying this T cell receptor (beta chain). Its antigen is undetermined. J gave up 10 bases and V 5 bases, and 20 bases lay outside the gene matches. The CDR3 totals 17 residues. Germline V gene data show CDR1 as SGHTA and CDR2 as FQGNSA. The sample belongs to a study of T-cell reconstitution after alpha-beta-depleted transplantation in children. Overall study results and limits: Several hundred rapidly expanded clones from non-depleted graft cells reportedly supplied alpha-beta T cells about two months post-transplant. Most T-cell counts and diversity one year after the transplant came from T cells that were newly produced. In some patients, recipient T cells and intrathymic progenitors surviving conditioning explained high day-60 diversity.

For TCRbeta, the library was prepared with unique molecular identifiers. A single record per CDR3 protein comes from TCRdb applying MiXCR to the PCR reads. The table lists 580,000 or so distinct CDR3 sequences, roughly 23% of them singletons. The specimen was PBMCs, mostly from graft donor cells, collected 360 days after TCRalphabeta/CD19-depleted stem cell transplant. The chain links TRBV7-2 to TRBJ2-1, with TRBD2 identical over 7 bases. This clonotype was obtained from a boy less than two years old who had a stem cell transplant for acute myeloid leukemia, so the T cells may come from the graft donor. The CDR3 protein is CASSLGLLAQPPGEQFF. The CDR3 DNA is TGTGCCAGCAGCCTTGGCCTACTAGCGCAACCGCCGGGAGAGCAGTTCTTC.